These 14 T cell receptor beta chains share one sample of origin, sequenced in a study of regulatory T cells in long-lasting Graves disease. Sequencing libraries for TCR beta were prepared with iRepertoire HTBI primers and Arm-PCR of CDR3 regions. MiXCR, applied by TCRdb to the multiplex PCR reads, yields one record per CDR3 protein. There are almost 450,000 distinct CDR3 sequences in the sample; 15% to 20% occur only once, and over 8.5% lies in the top ten. The time point here: newly diagnosed GD, antithyroid drugs for less than 3 months. Construction of the TCR library relied on RNA isolated from PBMCs. These data also formed part of another study, on T cells in Graves' hyperthyroidism and ophthalmopathy.

The sample was peripheral blood mononuclear cells (PBMCs), taken at new diagnosis, from a patient treated with antithyroid drugs. These receptors came from a woman in her twenties or thirties with Graves disease.

About this clonotype itself: The conserved phenylalanine or tryptophan is not found at the CDR3 terminus, so this likely reflects a read error. The DNA is left out, because the CDR3 cannot be placed on it with certainty; the CDR3 is given as TCRdb lists it. The J gene is TRBJ2-7, the V gene TRBV6-1; TRBD1, the table's D call, lacks a check against the DNA. Inclusive of both ends, the CDR3 amounts to 12 amino acids. Germline CDR1 and CDR2: MNHNS and SASEGT. CDR3 residues: CASSEYSGTAAL.

The chain joins TRBV6-1 to TRBJ2-1; 14 nucleotides agree with TRBD2. Losses at the gene ends were 7 bases for V and 1 base for J; bases not matched to a gene: 3. Germline V gives CDR1 MNHNS, CDR2 SASEGT. This CDR3 is 16 amino acids long. The CDR3 DNA reads as TGTGCCAGCACCCGACTAGCGGGAGGGTCCTACAATGAGCAGTTCTTC. Encoded protein: CASTRLAGGSYNEQFF.

This clonotype came up many times. The J gene is TRBJ2-1, the V gene TRBV5-1, with D possibly being TRBD2 (7 bases). This CDR3 region has 15 residues. From germline, CDR1 is SGHRS and CDR2 YFSETQ. Trimming pared 3 bases from V and 7 bases from J, leaving 17 bases between. CDR3 region: CASSSSAGGPNEQFF. Written as DNA, the CDR3 is TGCGCCAGCAGCTCCTCGGCCGGGGGGCCGAATGAGCAGTTCTTC.

This clonotype appeared many times. This chain's CDR3 is CASSYGQAEETQYF. Here the CDR3 DNA reads TGTGCCAGCAGTTACGGACAGGCGGAAGAGACCCAGTACTTC. The chain carries TRBV6-5 and TRBJ2-5, with TRBD1 matching 7 bases. This CDR3 has 14 residues. The V gene end was trimmed by 2 bases and the J gene end by 3 bases; junction bases not matched to a gene: 3. Looked up from germline, CDR1 is MNHEY and CDR2 is SVGAGI.

This clonotype occurred a few times. The J gene is TRBJ1-4, the V gene TRBV9, with 8 positions matching TRBD1. J lost 0 bases, V lost 3 bases, and 7 bases had no gene match. This CDR3 is 17 amino acids long. Germline CDR1 SGDLS, CDR2 YYNGEE. This CDR3 reads CASSAWTGTATNEKLFF. As DNA, the CDR3 is TGTGCCAGCAGCGCTTGGACAGGGACGGCAACTAATGAAAAACTGTTTTTT. Together with reference TRBV9 and TRBJ1-4, the CDR3 gives the full variable domain: DSGVTQTPKHLITATGQRVTLRCSPRSGDLSVYWYQQSLDQGLQFLIQYYNGEERAKGNILERFSAQQFPDLHSELNLSSLELGDSALYFCASSAWTGTATNEKLFFGSGTQLSVL.

This clonotype was picked up a small number of times. The J gene is TRBJ2-1, the V gene TRBV6-2 or TRBV6-3; the match to TRBD2 covers 7 bases. The CDR3 runs to 16 residues. CDR1 and CDR2 from the germline V gene are MNHEY and SVGEGT. With V trimmed by 4 bases and J by 3 bases, 9 bases remained unmatched. For the CDR3, the DNA is TGTGCCAGCAGTTCCCACTCTAGCGGTAACTACAATGAGCAGTTCTTC. This gives the protein CASSSHSSGNYNEQFF.

This clonotype was found many times. This chain joins TRBV30 and TRBJ2-1; 12 bases are a match to TRBD2. The CDR3 has 17 residues. Germline lookup yields CDR1 GTSNPN and CDR2 SVGIG (reference sequence). Unmatched junction bases numbered 12, after V lost 5 bases and J lost 4 bases. CDR3 bases: TGTGCCTGGGCCGGGACTAGCGGGCGAAGGCCGTACAATGAGCAGTTCTTC. As protein: CAWAGTSGRRPYNEQFF.

There are many counts of this clonotype. V gene TRBV12-3 or TRBV12-4 combines with J gene TRBJ2-7; D might be TRBD1 or TRBD2, each matching 5 bases. The CDR3 spans 14 residues. Trimming shortened V by 5 bases and J by 2 bases, and 13 bases separated the two germline ends. The CDR3 here is CASSGWDEPYEQYF. CDR3 sequence (DNA): TGTGCCAGCAGTGGCTGGGACGAGCCCTACGAGCAGTACTTC.

For this clonotype: A much larger clone lies one base from this, so it may be a read error. This chain links TRBV10-1 with TRBJ2-7; D is unclear. CDR3 size: 15 residues. The germline gives CDR1 WNHNN, CDR2 SYGVQD (reference sequence). Trimming took 7 bases from V and 6 from J, leaving 22 bases between them. CDR3 residues: CASMRGYPGAGEQYF. As DNA, the CDR3 is TGCGCCAGCATGAGAGGATATCCCGGAGCTGGCGAGCAGTACTTC.

This clonotype was seen a few times. The rearrangement joins TRBV6-1 to TRBJ1-5; the D gene is possibly TRBD1 (5 bases). Trimming left V 6 bases short and J 1 base short, with 13 bases between. Germline assignment: CDR1 MNHNS and CDR2 SASEGT. This CDR3 region has 15 residues. The CDR3 loop reads CASRTGAISNQPQHF. Here the CDR3 DNA reads TGTGCCAGCAGAACCGGGGCCATAAGCAATCAGCCCCAGCATTTT.

This clonotype was detected many times. This sequence joins TRBV18 and TRBJ1-2, with D hard to call. The germline V gene has CDR1 KGHSH and CDR2 LQKENI. This CDR3 is built from 16 residues. Trimming took 4 bases from V and 4 from J, leaving 19 bases between them. CDR3 DNA: TGTGCCAGCTCACGTAAGGGTCTCCCGGAGGTCTATGGCTACACCTTC. Protein: CASSRKGLPEVYGYTF.

This clonotype was picked up many times. The limits of the CDR3 on the DNA are not certain, so only TCRdb's listed CDR3 is given. This chain joins TRBV5-1 and TRBJ2-7; the D call of TRBD1 is as the table states it, not checked on the DNA. A total of 23 residues make up the CDR3, ends included. Germline V gene lookup returns CDR1 SGHRS and CDR2 YFSETQ. The CDR3: CASSTSSTWPTSSTSGRAYEQYF.

The chain is built from TRBV6-4 and TRBJ1-3; TRBD1 aligns across 8 bases. Trimming took 2 bases from V and 0 from J; bases not matched to a gene: 9. The CDR3 spans 18 residues. Germline CDR1 reads MRHNA; CDR2 reads SNTAGT. The DNA of the CDR3 is TGTGCCAGCAGTGACCCGTCGACAGGGGCAAGCTCTGGAAACACCATATATTTT. This encodes CASSDPSTGASSGNTIYF.

Concerning this clonotype itself: This likely traces to a read error, being one base from a far larger clone. The V and J genes are TRBV2 and TRBJ2-7; 11 bases line up with TRBD1. Germline trimming cut 5 bases from V and 4 bases from J; bases unmatched to any gene: 13. The germline V gene encodes CDR1 SNHLY and CDR2 FYNNEI. The CDR3 is 17 residues long. CDR3 region: CASSYLGQDRGPYEQYF. The CDR3 nucleotides are TGTGCCAGCAGTTACCTTGGCCAGGACAGGGGGCCTTACGAGCAGTACTTC.